Listed below are T cell receptor beta chains from one sample, sequenced in a study of T-cell memory formation after mild COVID-19. Via MiXCR, TCRdb re-called the 5' RACE reads, giving one row per CDR3 protein. The sample lists tens of thousands of distinct CDR3 sequences, around 16% occurring once. The sample was PBMCs or a T cell subset sorted from them (not recorded which). The receptors were gathered from a man in his late teens or twenties who had mild COVID-19 (a few samples of this study predate the infection). Cell type and time point are not known. The CDR3 runs from the conserved cysteine through the conserved F or W. The order of the fields is clone size, D gene, J gene, CDR3 length, V gene, CDR3 DNA, CDR3 protein. A D gene is named only where the DNA matches it firmly. The size entry is marked missing in some rows and otherwise reads once, few, many or a size class.

few,TRBD1,TRBJ1-3,17,TRBV7-3,TGTGCCAGCACTCCACGGGACCAGGGGGCAGCTGGAAACACCATATATTTT,CASTPRDQGAAGNTIYF
NA,NA,TRBJ2-5,12,TRBV11-2,TGTGCCAGCAGCCGCACCCAAGAGACCCAGTACTTC,CASSRTQETQYF
few,TRBD2,TRBJ2-1,14,TRBV12-3/TRBV12-4,TGTGCCAGCAGTTCCGATGAGCGGGGCAATGAGCAGTTCTTC,CASSSDERGNEQFF
NA,TRBD2,TRBJ2-1,15,TRBV7-6,TGTGCCAGCGGAGGACTAGCGGGGAAAAACAATGAGCAGTTCTTC,CASGGLAGKNNEQFF
NA,TRBD2,TRBJ2-1,17,TRBV7-9,TGTGCCAGCAGCTCGGGACTAGCGGGGGGAGAATACAATGAGCAGTTCTTC,CASSSGLAGGEYNEQFF
few,NA,TRBJ1-1,13,TRBV6-5,TGTGCCAGCAGGACGGGCGGACACACTGAAGCTTTCTTT,CASRTGGHTEAFF
NA,NA,TRBJ2-7,13,TRBV19,TGTGCCAGTAGTTCTGGGCAGACCTACGAGCAGTACTTC,CASSSGQTYEQYF
few,TRBD1,TRBJ1-2,15,TRBV6-5,TGTGCCAGCAGTTACACCGGGACAGGGACCTATGGCTACACCTTC,CASSYTGTGTYGYTF
NA,NA,TRBJ2-5,15,TRBV11-2,TGTGCCAGCAGCTTAGCTGGTGGACAGCAAGAGACCCAGTACTTC,CASSLAGGQQETQYF
NA,NA,TRBJ2-1,13,TRBV20-1,TGCAGTGCTACGTCGGGACTTTACAATGAGCAGTTCTTC,CSATSGLYNEQFF
NA,NA,TRBJ2-3,14,TRBV28,TGTGCCAGCAGCCCACCCGGAATCACAGATACGCAGTATTTT,CASSPPGITDTQYF
few,TRBD1,TRBJ1-2,17,TRBV6-5,TGTGCCAGCAGGGGCCTGGACAGGGGGCGCCATGGCTATGGCTACACCTTC,CASRGLDRGRHGYGYTF
few,NA,TRBJ1-1,18,TRBV4-1,TGCGCCAGCAGCCAAGATTGGGCAGGGGCGTACATGAACACTGAAGCTTTCTTT,CASSQDWAGAYMNTEAFF
few,NA,TRBJ1-1,14,TRBV7-9,TGTGCCAGCAGCCCCCCGGTCTCGAACACTGAAGCTTTCTTT,CASSPPVSNTEAFF
NA,NA,TRBJ1-1,9,TRBV6-6,TGTGCCAGCAGCCGAGACCCATCTTTT,CASSRDPSF
many,TRBD1,TRBJ2-7,14,TRBV4-3,TGCGCCAGCAGCCAAGGGGACAGGTCCAACGAGCAGTACTTC,CASSQGDRSNEQYF
few,TRBD1,TRBJ2-5,15,TRBV6-5,TGTGCCAGCAGTATAACCGGTGGGACAGGGCAGACCCAGTACTTC,CASSITGGTGQTQYF
few,NA,TRBJ2-7,14,TRBV9,TGTGCCAGCAGCGTAGAACCTGACCTCGGCGAGCAGTACTTC,CASSVEPDLGEQYF
NA,TRBD1,TRBJ1-6,16,TRBV7-9,TGTGCCAGCAGCTTAGTGGGGGACAGGGACACTTCACCCCTCCACTTT,CASSLVGDRDTSPLHF
NA,TRBD2,TRBJ2-1,15,TRBV4-1,TGCGCCAGCAGATTACTAGCGGGGGGGCGTGATGAGCAGTTCTTC,CASRLLAGGRDEQFF
many,NA,TRBJ1-5,12,TRBV6-2/TRBV6-3,TGTGCCAGCAGTTCGGGGGCCGCGGGGACGCATTTT,CASSSGAAGTHF
NA,NA,TRBJ2-5,13,TRBV6-5,TGTGCCAGCAGTCCTACTATGGGAGAGACCCAGTACTTC,CASSPTMGETQYF
few,TRBD1,TRBJ2-3,19,TRBV9,TGTGCCAGCAGCGGCGGACCAATAGGCGGACAGGGACTCACAGATACGCAGTATTTT,CASSGGPIGGQGLTDTQYF
few,TRBD1,TRBJ2-3,14,TRBV7-9,TGTGCCAGCAGCCCTACCGGACAGGGAGATACGCAGTATTTT,CASSPTGQGDTQYF
few,NA,TRBJ2-5,12,TRBV7-9,TGTGCCAGCAGCCCGGGCCGGGAGACCCAGTACTTC,CASSPGRETQYF
NA,TRBD2,TRBJ2-1,18,TRBV5-1,TGCGCCAGCGCCCCCCGCCTCGGGGGGGGGGCGGTGGAGAATGAGCAGTTCTTC,CASAPRLGGGAVENEQFF
NA,TRBD2,TRBJ2-1,15,TRBV7-2,TGTGCCAGCAGCCTTCTTAGCGGGGGGTCCGATGAGCAGTTCTTC,CASSLLSGGSDEQFF
many,NA,TRBJ2-5,12,TRBV4-3,TGCGCCAGCAGCCAAGGTTCTGAGACCCAGTACTTC,CASSQGSETQYF
medium-sized,NA,TRBJ2-3,17,TRBV10-2,TGCGCCAGCACCGCTCTTTTTGGGGGGCAACGGACAGATACGCAGTATTTT,CASTALFGGQRTDTQYF
few,TRBD1,TRBJ1-2,14,TRBV27,TGTGCCAGCAGTTTAGGGAGGGGGCGTAATGGCTACACCTTC,CASSLGRGRNGYTF
few,NA,TRBJ2-1,15,TRBV7-9,TGTGCCAGCAGCCTGGTGGCGGGAAGCCTTAATGAGCAGTTCTTC,CASSLVAGSLNEQFF
few,NA,TRBJ2-5,12,TRBV7-9,TGTGCCAGCGGGGGGCCGGAAGAGACCCAGTACTTC,CASGGPEETQYF
NA,NA,TRBJ2-7,14,TRBV15,TGTGCCACCAGCAGAGGGTCAGGGGCCTACGAGCAGTACTTC,CATSRGSGAYEQYF
once,NA,TRBJ1-1,16,TRBV19,TGTGCCAGTAGTATACTCGTTGACACTGCGGACACTGAAGCTTTCTTT,CASSILVDTADTEAFF
NA,NA,TRBJ1-1,13,TRBV29-1,TGCAGCGTTGAGACCGGTATGGGCACTGAAGCTTTCTTT,CSVETGMGTEAFF
NA,NA,TRBJ1-1,15,TRBV7-3,TGTGCCAGCAGCTCCGTCCCCCGTGGGAACACTGAAGCTTTCTTT,CASSSVPRGNTEAFF
few,NA,TRBJ2-7,14,TRBV7-6,TGTGCCAGCAGCCCTAGTTTCGGGGGCTACGAGCAGTACTTC,CASSPSFGGYEQYF
NA,NA,TRBJ1-4,15,TRBV7-2,TGTGCCAGCAGCCCTGGTACAGTAACTAATGAAAAACTGTTTTTT,CASSPGTVTNEKLFF
few,NA,TRBJ1-2,14,TRBV6-6,TGTGCCAGCAGTTACGACAGGTTCCCCTATGGCTACACCTTC,CASSYDRFPYGYTF
once,TRBD2,TRBJ2-6,18,TRBV19,TGTGCCAGCACCCCCGGGAGGAGGAATAGCTCTGGGGCCAACGTCCTGACTTTC,CASTPGRRNSSGANVLTF
few,NA,TRBJ1-1,14,TRBV23-1,TGCGCCAGCAGTCAGGGGACGGAGAACACTGAAGCTTTCTTT,CASSQGTENTEAFF
NA,NA,TRBJ2-5,15,TRBV7-2,TGTGCCAGCGGGAGCCCGGGCGGGCGGCAAGAGACCCAGTACTTC,CASGSPGGRQETQYF
few,NA,TRBJ1-1,12,TRBV7-2,TGTGCCAGCAGCGCAGGGTTCACTGAAGCTTTCTTT,CASSAGFTEAFF
few,NA,TRBJ1-5,13,TRBV6-5,TGTGCCAGCAGTTACGGCGTCAATCAGCCCCAGCATTTT,CASSYGVNQPQHF
once,NA,TRBJ2-2,18,TRBV5-1,TGCGCCAGCAGCCCCGGCCCCGGGGGGCGGCTTGACGGCGGGGAGCTGTTTTTT,CASSPGPGGRLDGGELFF
NA,NA,TRBJ2-3,13,TRBV20-1,TGCAGTGCTAGACTCCCAGGGACAGATACGCAGTATTTT,CSARLPGTDTQYF
NA,TRBD2,TRBJ2-3,14,TRBV20-1,TGCAGTGCTACTAGCGGGGAGCACACAGATACGCAGTATTTT,CSATSGEHTDTQYF